This T cell receptor (beta chain) was identified in a study of CD8+ T cells in alopecia areata. Study summary: Treated patients received oral tofacitinib, 5 to 10 mg twice daily.

RNA, once extracted, was reverse transcribed into cDNA for use as the sequencing template. TCRdb keeps only in-frame clones here, not all; method: immunoSEQ multiplex PCR. The sample consists of 150,000 to 200,000 clones, 64% of them appearing once. V lost 5 bases, J lost 2 bases, and 4 bases stayed unmatched. Germline V gene lookup returns CDR1 SQVTM and CDR2 ANQGSEA. The CDR3 sequence is 13 residues long. Indicated treatment: oral pan-JAK inhibitor, 5-10 mg twice daily. Peripheral blood samples and lesional scalp punch biopsies were obtained from alopecia areata patients. Sorting of CD4+ and CD8+ T cells was performed on PBMCs.

V and J are TRBV29-1 and TRBJ2-3, with 7 bases matching TRBD1. This receptor was taken from a human donor with alopecia areata. The material sequenced was CD4+ T cells sorted from blood, taken around week 47, from a patient treated with tofacitinib. The CDR3, as DNA: TGCAGCGTTCGGGACAGTCCCACAGATACGCAGTATTTT. Protein product: CSVRDSPTDTQYF.